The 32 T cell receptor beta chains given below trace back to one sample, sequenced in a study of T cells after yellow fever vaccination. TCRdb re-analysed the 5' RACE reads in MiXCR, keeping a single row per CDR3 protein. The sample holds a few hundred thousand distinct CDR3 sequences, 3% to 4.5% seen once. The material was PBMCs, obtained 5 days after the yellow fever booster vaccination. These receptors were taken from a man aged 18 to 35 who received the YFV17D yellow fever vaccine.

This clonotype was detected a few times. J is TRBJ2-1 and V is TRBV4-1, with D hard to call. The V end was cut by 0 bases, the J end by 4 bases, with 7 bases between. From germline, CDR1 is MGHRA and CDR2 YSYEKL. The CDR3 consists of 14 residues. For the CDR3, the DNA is TGCGCCAGCAGCCAAGAAGACAATTACAATGAGCAGTTCTTC. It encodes CASSQEDNYNEQFF.

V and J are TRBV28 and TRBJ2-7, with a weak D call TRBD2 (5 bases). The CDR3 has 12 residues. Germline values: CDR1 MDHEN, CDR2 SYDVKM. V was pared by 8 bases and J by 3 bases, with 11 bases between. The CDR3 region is CASVGGGYEQYV. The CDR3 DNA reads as TGTGCCAGCGTTGGCGGAGGCTACGAGCAGTACGTC.

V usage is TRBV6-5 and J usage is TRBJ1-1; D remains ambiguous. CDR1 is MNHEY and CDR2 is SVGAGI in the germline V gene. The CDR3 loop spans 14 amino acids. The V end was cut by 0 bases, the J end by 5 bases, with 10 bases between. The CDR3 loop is CASSYSAGRTEAFF. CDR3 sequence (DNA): TGTGCCAGCAGTTACTCTGCTGGGAGGACTGAAGCTTTCTTT.

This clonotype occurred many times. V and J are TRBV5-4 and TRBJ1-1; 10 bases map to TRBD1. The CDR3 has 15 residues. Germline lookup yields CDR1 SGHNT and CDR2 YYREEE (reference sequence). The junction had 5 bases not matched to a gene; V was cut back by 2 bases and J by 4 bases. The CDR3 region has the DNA TGTGCCAGCAGCTTCTGGGACAGGGGAATCACTGAAGCTTTCTTT. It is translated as CASSFWDRGITEAFF.

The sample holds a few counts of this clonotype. CDR3 residues: CASSPVGAYEQYF. CDR3 coding DNA: TGTGCCAGCAGCCCTGTAGGGGCCTACGAGCAGTACTTC. The chain joins TRBV6-2 or TRBV6-3 to TRBJ2-7; tentative D call: TRBD1 (5 bases). V was pared by 6 bases and J by 2 bases, with 11 bases between. Germline CDR1 is MNHEY and CDR2 is SVGEGT. This CDR3 contains 13 residues.

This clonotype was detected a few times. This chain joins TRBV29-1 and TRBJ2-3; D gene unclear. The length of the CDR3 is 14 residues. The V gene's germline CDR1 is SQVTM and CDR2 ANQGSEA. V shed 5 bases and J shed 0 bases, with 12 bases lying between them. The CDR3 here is CSVLPPASTDTQYF. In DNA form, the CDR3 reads TGCAGCGTTCTCCCCCCGGCTAGCACAGATACGCAGTATTTT.

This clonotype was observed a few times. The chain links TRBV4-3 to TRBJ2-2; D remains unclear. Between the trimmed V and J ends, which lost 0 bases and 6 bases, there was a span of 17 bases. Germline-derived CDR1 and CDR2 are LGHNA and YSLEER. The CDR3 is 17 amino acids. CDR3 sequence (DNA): TGCGCCAGCAGCCAAGATCCGGATCGGGTGCAATCCGGGGAGCTGTTTTTT. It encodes CASSQDPDRVQSGELFF.

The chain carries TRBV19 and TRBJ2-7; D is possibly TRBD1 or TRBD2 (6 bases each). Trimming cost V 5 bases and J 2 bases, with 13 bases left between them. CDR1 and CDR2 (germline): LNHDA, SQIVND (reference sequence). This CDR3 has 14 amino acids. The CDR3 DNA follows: TGTGCCAGTAGTTCGGGGGACATCCCCTACGAGCAGTACTTC. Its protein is CASSSGDIPYEQYF.

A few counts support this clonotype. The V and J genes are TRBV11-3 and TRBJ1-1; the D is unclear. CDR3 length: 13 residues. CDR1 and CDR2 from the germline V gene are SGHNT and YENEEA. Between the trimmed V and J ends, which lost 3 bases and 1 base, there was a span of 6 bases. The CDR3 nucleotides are TGTGCCAGCAGCTTTGGGGAGAACACTGAAGCTTTCTTT. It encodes CASSFGENTEAFF.

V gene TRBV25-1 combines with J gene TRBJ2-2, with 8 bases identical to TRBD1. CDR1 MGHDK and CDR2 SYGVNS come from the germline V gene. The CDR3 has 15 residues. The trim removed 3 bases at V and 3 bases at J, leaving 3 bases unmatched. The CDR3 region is CASSDNRGYTGELFF. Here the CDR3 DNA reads TGTGCCAGCAGTGATAACAGGGGGTACACCGGGGAGCTGTTTTTT.

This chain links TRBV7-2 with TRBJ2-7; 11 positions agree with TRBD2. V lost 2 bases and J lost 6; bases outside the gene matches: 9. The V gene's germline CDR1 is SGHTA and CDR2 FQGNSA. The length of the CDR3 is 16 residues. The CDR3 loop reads CASSLLTGSGGAEQYF. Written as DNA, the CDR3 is TGTGCCAGCAGCTTATTAACGGGTAGCGGGGGGGCCGAGCAGTACTTC.

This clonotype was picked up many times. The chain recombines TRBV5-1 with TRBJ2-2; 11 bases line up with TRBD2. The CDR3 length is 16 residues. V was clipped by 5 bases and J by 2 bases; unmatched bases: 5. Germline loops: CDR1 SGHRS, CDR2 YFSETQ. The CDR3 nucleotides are TGCGCCAGCAGTCCGGGACTAGCGGAAAACACCGGGGAGCTGTTTTTT. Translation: CASSPGLAENTGELFF.

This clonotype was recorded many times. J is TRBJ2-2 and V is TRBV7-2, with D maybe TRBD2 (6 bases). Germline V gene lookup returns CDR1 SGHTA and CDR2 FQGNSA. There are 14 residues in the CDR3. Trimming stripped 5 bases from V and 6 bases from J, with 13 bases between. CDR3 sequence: CASSPTRSAGELFF. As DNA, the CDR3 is TGTGCCAGCAGCCCGACTAGGTCGGCCGGGGAGCTGTTTTTT.

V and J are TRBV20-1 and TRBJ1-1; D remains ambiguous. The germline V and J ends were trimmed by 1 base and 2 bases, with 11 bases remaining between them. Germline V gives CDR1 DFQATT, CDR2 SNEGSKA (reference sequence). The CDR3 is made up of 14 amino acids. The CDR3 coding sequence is TGCAGTGCTAGAGCCAGCATTACAAACACTGAAGCTTTCTTT. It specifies CSARASITNTEAFF.

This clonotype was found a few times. CDR3 protein: CAIWDRTANTEAFF. In nucleotides, the CDR3 is TGTGCCATCTGGGATCGGACAGCGAACACTGAAGCTTTCTTT. The rearrangement joins TRBV10-3 to TRBJ1-1; a possible D gene is TRBD1 (6 bases). Trimming removed 8 bases at V and 1 base at J, with 14 bases between. This CDR3 has 14 amino acids. Germline-derived CDR1 and CDR2 are ENHRY and SYGVKD.

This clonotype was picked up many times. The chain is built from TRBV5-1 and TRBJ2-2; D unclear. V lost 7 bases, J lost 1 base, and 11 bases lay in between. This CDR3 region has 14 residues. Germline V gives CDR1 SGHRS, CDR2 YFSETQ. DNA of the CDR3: TGCGCCAGCCAACTGGGGAAGAACACCGGGGAGCTGTTTTTT. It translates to CASQLGKNTGELFF.

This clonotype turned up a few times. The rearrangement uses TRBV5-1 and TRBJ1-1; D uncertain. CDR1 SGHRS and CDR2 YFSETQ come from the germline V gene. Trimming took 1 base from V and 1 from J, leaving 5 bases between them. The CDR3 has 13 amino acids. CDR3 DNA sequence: TGCGCCAGCAGCTTGAAAGAGAACACTGAAGCTTTCTTT. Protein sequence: CASSLKENTEAFF.

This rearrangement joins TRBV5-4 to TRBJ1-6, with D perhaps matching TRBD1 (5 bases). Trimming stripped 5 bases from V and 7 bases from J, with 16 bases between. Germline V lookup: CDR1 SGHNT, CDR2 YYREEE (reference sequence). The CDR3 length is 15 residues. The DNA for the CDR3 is TGTGCCAGCAGTGGGGATCCCAAGGGGAATTCACCCCTCCACTTT. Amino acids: CASSGDPKGNSPLHF.

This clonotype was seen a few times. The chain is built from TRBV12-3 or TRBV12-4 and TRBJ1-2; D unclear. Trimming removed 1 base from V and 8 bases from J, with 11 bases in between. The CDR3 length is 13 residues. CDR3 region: CASSLDGHRGYTF. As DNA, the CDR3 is TGTGCCAGCAGTTTAGACGGGCATAGAGGCTACACCTTC.

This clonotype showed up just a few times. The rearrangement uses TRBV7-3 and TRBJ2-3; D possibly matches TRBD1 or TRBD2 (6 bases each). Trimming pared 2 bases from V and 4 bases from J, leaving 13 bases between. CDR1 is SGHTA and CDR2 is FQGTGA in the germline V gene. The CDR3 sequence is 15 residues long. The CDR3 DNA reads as TGTGCCAGCAGCTTAGATGGGGGGCAATCAGATACGCAGTATTTT. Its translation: CASSLDGGQSDTQYF.

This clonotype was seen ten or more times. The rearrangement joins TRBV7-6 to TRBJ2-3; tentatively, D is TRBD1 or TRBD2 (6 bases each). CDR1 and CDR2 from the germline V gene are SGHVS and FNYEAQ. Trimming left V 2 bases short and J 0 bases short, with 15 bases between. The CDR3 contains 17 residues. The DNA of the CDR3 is TGTGCCAGCAGCTTAAAAGGGGGACTCCCTAGCACAGATACGCAGTATTTT. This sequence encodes CASSLKGGLPSTDTQYF.

CDR3: CASSIMSGGSYNEQFF. The CDR3 region has the DNA TGTGCCAGTAGTATAATGTCGGGGGGTTCCTACAATGAGCAGTTCTTC. The rearrangement joins TRBV19 to TRBJ2-1, with 7 bases aligning to TRBD2. There are 16 residues in the CDR3. The V gene's germline CDR1 is LNHDA and CDR2 SQIVND (reference sequence). With 2 bases clipped from V and 1 base from J, the junction kept 5 bases outside the gene matches.

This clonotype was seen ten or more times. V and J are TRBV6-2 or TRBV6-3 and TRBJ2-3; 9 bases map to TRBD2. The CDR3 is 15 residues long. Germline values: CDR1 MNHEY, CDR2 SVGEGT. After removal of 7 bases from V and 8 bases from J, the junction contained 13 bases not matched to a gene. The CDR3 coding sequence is TGTGCCAGCAACCCTTCCAGCGGGGGGCCCTTTACGCAGTATTTT. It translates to CASNPSSGGPFTQYF.

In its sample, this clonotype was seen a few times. The CDR3 DNA is TGTGCCAGCAGCCCCCCCCAGAGTAGGAGCACAGATACGCAGTATTTT. Protein: CASSPPQSRSTDTQYF. The J gene is TRBJ2-3, the V gene TRBV7-9; unclear D gene. Germline V gene sequence: CDR1 SEHNR, CDR2 FQNEAQ (reference sequence). With 5 bases removed from V and 0 bases from J, the gap between germline ends came to 15 bases. This CDR3 is built from 16 residues.

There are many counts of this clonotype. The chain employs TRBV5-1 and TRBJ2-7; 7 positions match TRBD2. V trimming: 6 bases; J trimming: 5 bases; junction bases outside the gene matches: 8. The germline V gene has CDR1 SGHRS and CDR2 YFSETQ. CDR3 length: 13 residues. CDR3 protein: CASMSRGDDEQYF. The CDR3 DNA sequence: TGCGCCAGCATGAGCCGGGGGGACGACGAGCAGTACTTC.

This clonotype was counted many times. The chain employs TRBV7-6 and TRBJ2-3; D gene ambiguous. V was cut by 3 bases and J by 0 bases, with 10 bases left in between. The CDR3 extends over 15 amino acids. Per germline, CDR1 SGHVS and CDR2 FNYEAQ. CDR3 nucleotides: TGTGCCAGCAGCTTCCAGCCGGCCAGCACAGATACGCAGTATTTT. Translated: CASSFQPASTDTQYF.

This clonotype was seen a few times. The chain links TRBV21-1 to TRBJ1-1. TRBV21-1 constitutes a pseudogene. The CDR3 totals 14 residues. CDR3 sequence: CASSKTERTGKAFF. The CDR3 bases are TGTGCCAGCAGCAAAACGGAGCGAACGGGGAAAGCTTTCTTT.

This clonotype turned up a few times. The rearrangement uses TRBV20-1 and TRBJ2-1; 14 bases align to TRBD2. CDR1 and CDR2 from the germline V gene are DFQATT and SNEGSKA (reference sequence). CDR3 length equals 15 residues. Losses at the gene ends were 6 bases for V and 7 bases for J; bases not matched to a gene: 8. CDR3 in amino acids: CSAITGTSGGNEQFF. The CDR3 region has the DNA TGCAGTGCCATCACCGGGACTAGCGGGGGAAATGAGCAGTTCTTC.

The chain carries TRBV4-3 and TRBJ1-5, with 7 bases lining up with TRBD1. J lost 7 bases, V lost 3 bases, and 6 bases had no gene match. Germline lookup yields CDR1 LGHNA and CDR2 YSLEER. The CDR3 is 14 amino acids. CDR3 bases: TGCGCCAGCAGCCAGCGACAGGGTGACCAGCCCCAGCATTTT. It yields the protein CASSQRQGDQPQHF.

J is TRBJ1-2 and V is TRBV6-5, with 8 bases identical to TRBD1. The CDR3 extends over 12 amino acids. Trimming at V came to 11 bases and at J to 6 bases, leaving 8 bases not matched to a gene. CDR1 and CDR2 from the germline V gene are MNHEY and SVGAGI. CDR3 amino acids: CACTGQGDGYTF. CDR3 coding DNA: TGTGCCTGCACCGGACAGGGCGATGGCTACACCTTC.

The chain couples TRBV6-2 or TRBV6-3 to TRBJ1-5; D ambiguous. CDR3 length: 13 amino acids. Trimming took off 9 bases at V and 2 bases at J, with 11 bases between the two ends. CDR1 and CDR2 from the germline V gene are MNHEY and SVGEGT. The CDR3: CASSDLGNQPQHF. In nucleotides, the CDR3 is TGTGCCAGTAGTGACCTGGGCAATCAGCCCCAGCATTTT.

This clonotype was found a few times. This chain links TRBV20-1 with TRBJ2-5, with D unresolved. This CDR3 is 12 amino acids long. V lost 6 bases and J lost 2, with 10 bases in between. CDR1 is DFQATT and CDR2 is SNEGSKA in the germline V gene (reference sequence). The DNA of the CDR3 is TGCAGTGCGCCGAGGAATCAAGAGACCCAGTACTTC. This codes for CSAPRNQETQYF.